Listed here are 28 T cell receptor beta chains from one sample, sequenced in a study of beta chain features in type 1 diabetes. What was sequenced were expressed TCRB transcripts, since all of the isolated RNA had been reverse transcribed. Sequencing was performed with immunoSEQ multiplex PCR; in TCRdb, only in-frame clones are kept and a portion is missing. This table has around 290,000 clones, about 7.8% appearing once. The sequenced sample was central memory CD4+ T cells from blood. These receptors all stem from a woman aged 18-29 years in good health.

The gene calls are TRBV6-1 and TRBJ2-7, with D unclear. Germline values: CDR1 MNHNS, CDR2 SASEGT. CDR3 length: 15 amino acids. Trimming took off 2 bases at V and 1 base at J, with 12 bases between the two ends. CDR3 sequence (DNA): TGTGCCAGCAGTGAAATAGTGTCCCGGTCCTACGAGCAGTACTTC. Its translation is CASSEIVSRSYEQYF.

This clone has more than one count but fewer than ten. This CDR3 is CATSQGQETQYF. The CDR3 region has the DNA TGTGCCACCAGCCAGGGCCAAGAGACCCAGTACTTC. J is TRBJ2-5 and V is TRBV15; TRBD1 might be the D (5 bases). V was clipped by 5 bases and J by 1 base, with 5 bases between them. The germline V gene has CDR1 LNHNV and CDR2 YYDKDF (reference sequence). The CDR3 covers 12 residues. The full variable domain, completed using reference TRBV15 and TRBJ2-5, is DAMVIQNPRYQVTQFGKPVTLSCSQTLNHNVMYWYQQKSSQAPKLLFHYYDKDFNNEADTPDNFQSRRPNTSFCFLDIRSPGLGDTAMYLCATSQGQETQYFGPGTRLLVL.

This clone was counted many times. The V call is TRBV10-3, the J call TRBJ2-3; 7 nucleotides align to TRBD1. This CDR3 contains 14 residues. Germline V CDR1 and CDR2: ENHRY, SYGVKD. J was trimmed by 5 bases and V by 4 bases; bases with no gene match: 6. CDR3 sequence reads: CAISGGTVRDTQYF. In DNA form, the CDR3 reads TGTGCCATCAGTGGAGGGACAGTTCGAGATACGCAGTATTTT.

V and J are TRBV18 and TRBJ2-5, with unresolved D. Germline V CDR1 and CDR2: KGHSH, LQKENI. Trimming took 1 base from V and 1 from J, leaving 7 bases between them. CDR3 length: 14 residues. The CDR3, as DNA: TGTGCCAGCTCACCACGTGAGCCCCAAGAGACCCAGTACTTC. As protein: CASSPREPQETQYF.

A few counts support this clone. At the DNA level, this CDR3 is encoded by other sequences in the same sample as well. Here the CDR3 DNA reads TGTGCCAGCAGCTTATCCGGGTATGGCTACACCTTC. It encodes CASSLSGYGYTF. The gene calls are TRBV7-2 and TRBJ1-2; D is ambiguous. The CDR3 spans 12 residues. V dropped 2 bases and J dropped 5 bases, with 6 bases sitting between them. CDR1 is SGHTA and CDR2 is FQGNSA in the germline V gene.

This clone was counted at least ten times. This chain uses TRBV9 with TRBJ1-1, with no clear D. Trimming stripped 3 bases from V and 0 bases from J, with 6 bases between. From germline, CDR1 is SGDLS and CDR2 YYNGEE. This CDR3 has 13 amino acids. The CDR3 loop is CASSAGMNTEAFF. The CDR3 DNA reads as TGTGCCAGCAGCGCGGGGATGAACACTGAAGCTTTCTTT.

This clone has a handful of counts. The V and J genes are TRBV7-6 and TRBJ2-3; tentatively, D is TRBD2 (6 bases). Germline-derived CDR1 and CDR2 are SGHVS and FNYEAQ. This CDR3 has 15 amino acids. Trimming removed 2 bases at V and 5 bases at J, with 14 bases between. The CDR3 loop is CASSLLAHGGDTQYF. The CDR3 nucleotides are TGTGCCAGCAGCTTACTAGCGCACGGGGGAGATACGCAGTATTTT.

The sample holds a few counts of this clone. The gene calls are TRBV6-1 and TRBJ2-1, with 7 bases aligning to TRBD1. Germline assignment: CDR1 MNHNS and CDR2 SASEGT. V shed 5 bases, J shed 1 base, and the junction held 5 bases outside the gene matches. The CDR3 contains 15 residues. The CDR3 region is CASSIRQGSYNEQFF. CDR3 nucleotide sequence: TGTGCCAGCAGTATCCGACAGGGTTCCTACAATGAGCAGTTCTTC.

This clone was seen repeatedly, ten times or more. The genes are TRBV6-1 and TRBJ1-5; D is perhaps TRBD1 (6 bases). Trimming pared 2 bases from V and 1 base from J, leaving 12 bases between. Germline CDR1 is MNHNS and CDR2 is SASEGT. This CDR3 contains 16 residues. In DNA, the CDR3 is TGTGCCAGCAGTGAAACAGGGTCGGGGAGCAATCAGCCCCAGCATTTT. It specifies CASSETGSGSNQPQHF.

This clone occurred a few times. The DNA of the CDR3 is TGTGCCAGCACCGACGACAGGGGCGACGAGCAGTACTTC. It yields the protein CASTDDRGDEQYF. The genes are TRBV2 and TRBJ2-7, with 8 bases matching TRBD1. CDR1 and CDR2 from the germline V gene are SNHLY and FYNNEI. The CDR3 is 13 residues long. With V trimmed by 7 bases and J by 5 bases, 7 bases remained unmatched.

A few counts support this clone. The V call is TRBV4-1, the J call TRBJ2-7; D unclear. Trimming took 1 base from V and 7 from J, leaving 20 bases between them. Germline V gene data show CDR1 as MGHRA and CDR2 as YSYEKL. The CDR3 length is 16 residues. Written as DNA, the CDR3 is TGCGCCAGCAGCCAAGTATCTATGACGCTGGCCAGAGAGCAGTACGTC. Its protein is CASSQVSMTLAREQYV.

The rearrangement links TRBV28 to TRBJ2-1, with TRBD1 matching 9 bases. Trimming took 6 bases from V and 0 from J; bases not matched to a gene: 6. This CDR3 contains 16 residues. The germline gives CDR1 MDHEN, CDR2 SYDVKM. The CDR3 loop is CASSGLQGASYNEQFF. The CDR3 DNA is TGTGCCAGCAGCGGGCTACAGGGGGCCTCCTACAATGAGCAGTTCTTC.

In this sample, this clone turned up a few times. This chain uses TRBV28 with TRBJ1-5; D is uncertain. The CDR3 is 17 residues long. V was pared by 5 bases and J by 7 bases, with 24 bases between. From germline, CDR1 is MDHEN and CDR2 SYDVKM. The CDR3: CASSLPELWDSGQPQHF. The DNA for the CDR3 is TGTGCCAGCAGTCTCCCCGAACTATGGGATTCTGGGCAGCCCCAGCATTTT.

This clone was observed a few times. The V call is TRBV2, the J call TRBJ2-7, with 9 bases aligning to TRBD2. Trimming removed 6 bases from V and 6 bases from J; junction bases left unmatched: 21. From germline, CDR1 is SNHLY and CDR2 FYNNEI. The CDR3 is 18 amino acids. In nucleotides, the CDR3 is TGTGCCAGCAGGTCGTCTAGCGGGGACATCTCTACAGCGGGCGAGCAGTACGTC. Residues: CASRSSSGDISTAGEQYV.

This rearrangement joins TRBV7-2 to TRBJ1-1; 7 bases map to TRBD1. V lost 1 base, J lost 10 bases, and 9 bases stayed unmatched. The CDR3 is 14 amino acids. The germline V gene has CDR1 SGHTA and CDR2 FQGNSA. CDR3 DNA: TGTGCCAGCAGCTTAGGGGACAGAGGAGGAAGAGCTTTCTTT. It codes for CASSLGDRGGRAFF. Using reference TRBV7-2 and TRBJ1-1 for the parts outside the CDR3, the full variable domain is GAGVSQSPSNKVTEKGKDVELRCDPISGHTALYWYRQSLGQGLEFLIYFQGNSAPDKSGLPSDRFSAERTGGSVSTLTIQRTQQEDSAVYLCASSLGDRGGRAFFGQGTRLTVV.

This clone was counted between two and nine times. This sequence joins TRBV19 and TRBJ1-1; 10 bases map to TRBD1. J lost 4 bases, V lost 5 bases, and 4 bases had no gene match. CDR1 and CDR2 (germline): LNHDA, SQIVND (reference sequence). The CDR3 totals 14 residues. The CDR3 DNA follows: TGTGCCAGTAGTCTCGGACAGGGGGTCACTGAAGCTTTCTTT. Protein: CASSLGQGVTEAFF.

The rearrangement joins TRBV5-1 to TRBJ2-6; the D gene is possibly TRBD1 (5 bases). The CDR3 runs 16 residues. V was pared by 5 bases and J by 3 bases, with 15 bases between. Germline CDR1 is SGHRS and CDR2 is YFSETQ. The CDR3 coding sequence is TGCGCCAGCAGACAAAGCCCAGGGTTTGGGGCCAACGTCCTGACTTTC. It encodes CASRQSPGFGANVLTF.

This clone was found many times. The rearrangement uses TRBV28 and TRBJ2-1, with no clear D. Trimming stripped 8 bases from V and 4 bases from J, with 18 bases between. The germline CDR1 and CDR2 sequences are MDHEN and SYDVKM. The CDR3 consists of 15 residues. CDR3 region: CASYPWAAGYNEQFF. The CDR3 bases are TGTGCCAGCTACCCTTGGGCAGCCGGATACAATGAGCAGTTCTTC.

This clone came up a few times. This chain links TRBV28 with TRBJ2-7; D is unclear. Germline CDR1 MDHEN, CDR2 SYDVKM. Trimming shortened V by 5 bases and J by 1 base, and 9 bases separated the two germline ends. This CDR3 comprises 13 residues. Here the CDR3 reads CASSTPGSYEQYV. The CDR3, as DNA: TGTGCCAGCAGTACCCCTGGGTCCTACGAGCAGTACGTC.

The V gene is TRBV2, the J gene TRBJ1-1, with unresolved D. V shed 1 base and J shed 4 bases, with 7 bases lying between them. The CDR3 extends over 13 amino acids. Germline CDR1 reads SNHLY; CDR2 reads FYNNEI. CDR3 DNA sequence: TGTGCCAGCAGTGAAGTCGGCGGCACTGAAGCTTTCTTT. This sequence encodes CASSEVGGTEAFF.

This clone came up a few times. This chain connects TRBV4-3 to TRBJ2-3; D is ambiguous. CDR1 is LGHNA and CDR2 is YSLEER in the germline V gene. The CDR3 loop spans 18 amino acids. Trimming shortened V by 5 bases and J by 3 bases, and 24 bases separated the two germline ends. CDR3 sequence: CASSNNLVGRLHTDTQYF. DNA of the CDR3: TGCGCCAGCAGCAACAACCTGGTCGGCAGACTTCATACAGATACGCAGTATTTT.

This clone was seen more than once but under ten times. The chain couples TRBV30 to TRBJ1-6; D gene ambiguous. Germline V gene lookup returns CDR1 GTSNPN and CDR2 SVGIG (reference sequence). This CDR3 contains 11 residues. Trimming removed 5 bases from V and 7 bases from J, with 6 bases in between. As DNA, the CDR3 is TGTGCCTGGGCCTTAAATTCACCCCTCCACTTT. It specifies CAWALNSPLHF.

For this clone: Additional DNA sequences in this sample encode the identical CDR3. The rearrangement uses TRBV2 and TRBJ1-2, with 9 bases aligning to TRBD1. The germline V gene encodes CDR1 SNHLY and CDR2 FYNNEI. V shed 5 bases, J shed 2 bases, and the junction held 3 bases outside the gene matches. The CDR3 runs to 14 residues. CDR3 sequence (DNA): TGTGCCAGCAGTTTACAGGGGGCGAACTATGGCTACACCTTC. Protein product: CASSLQGANYGYTF.

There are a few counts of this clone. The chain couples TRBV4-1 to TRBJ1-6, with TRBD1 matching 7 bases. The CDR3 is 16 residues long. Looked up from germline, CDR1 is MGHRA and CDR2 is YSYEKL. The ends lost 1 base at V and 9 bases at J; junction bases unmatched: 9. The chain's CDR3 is CASSQADRARFSPLHF. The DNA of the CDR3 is TGCGCCAGCAGCCAAGCAGACAGGGCTCGATTTTCACCCCTCCACTTT.

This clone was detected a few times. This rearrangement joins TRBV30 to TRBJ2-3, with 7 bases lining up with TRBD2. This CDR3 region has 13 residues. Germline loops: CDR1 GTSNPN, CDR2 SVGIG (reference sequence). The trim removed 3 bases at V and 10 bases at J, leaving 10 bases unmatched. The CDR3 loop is CAWSTAVRGAQYF. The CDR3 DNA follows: TGTGCCTGGAGCACCGCGGTTCGGGGGGCGCAGTATTTT.

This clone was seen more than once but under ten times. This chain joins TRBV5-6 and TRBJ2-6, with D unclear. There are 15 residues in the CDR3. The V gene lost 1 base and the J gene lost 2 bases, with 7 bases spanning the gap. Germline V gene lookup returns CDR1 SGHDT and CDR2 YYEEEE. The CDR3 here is CASSLRPPGANVLTF. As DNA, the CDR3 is TGTGCCAGCAGCTTGCGGCCGCCTGGGGCCAACGTCCTGACTTTC.

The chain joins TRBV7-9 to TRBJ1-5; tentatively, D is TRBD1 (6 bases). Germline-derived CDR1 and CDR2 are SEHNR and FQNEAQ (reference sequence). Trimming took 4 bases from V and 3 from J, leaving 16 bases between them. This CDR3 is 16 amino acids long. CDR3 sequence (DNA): TGTGCCAGCAGCTCCTCATTCCGGGACACCAATCAGCCCCAGCATTTT. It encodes CASSSSFRDTNQPQHF.

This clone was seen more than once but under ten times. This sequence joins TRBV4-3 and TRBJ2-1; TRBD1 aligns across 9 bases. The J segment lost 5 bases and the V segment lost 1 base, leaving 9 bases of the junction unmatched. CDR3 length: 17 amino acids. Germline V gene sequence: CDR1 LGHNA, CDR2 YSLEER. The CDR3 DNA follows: TGCGCCAGCAGCCAAGGGTTAGCACAGGGGGCAAACAATGAGCAGTTCTTC. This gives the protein CASSQGLAQGANNEQFF.